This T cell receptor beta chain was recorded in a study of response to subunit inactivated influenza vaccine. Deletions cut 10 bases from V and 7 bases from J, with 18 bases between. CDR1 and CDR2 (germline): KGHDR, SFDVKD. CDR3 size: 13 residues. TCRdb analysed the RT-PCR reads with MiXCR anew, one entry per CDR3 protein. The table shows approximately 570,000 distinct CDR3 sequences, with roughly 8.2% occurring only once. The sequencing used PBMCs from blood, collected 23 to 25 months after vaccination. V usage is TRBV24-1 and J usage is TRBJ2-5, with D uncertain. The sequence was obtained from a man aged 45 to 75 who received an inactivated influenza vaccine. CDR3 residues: CATGEGPSWTQYF. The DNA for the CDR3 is TGTGCCACAGGAGAAGGACCGAGTTGGACCCAGTACTTC.